This TCR beta chain was documented in a study of CD8 T cells in Susac syndrome. The authors reverse transcribed roughly 0.5 to 1 ug RNA with random hexamers. Amplification of TCR beta CDR3 used immunoSEQ multiplex PCR across 54 Vbeta and 13 Jbeta. In TCRdb, the immunoSEQ multiplex PCR reads were re-called with MiXCR into one record per CDR3 protein. This sample has some 100,000 distinct CDR3 sequences; about nine tenths occur once, and the top ten carry about 0.15%. There are 15 residues in the CDR3. The V gene lost 5 bases and the J gene lost 0 bases, with 11 bases spanning the gap. Germline V gene sequence: CDR1 PRHDT, CDR2 FYEKMQ (reference sequence).

The rearrangement joins TRBV13 to TRBJ2-1, with D possibly called TRBD1 or TRBD2 (6 bases each). The sequence came from a human donor in good health. Sequenced sample: CD4+ T cells from PBMCs. The CDR3 sequence: CASSREGGSYNEQFF. The CDR3 region has the DNA TGTGCCAGCAGCAGAGAGGGGGGCTCCTACAATGAGCAGTTCTTC.